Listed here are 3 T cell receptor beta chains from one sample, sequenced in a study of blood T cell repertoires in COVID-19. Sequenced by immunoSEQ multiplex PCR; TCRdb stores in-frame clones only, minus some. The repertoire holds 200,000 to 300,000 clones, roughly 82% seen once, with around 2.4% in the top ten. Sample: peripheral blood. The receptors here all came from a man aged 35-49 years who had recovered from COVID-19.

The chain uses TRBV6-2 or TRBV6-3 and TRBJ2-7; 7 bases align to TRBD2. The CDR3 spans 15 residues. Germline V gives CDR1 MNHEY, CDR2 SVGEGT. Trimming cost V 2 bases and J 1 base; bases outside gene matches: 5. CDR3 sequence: CASSYPAGESYEQYF. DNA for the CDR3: TGTGCCAGCAGTTACCCCGCGGGGGAGTCCTACGAGCAGTACTTC.

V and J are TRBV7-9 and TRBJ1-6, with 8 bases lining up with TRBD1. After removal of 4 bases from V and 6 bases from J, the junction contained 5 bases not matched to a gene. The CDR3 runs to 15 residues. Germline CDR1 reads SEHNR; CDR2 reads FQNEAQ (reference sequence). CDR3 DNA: TGTGCCAGCAGCTCCCATACAGGGGGTAATTCACCCCTCCACTTT. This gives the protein CASSSHTGGNSPLHF. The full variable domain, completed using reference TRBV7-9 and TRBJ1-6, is DTGVSQNPRHKITKRGQNVTFRCDPISEHNRLYWYRQTLGQGPEFLTYFQNEAQLEKSRLLSDRFSAERPKGSFSTLEIQRTEQGDSAMYLCASSSHTGGNSPLHFGNGTRLTVT.

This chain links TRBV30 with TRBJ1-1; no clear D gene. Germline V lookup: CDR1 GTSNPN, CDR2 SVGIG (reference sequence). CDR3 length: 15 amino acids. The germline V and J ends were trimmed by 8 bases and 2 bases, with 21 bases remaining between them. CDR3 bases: TGTGCCCAAACTAGGCTTCCTTGGACCAACACTGAAGCTTTCTTT. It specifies CAQTRLPWTNTEAFF.